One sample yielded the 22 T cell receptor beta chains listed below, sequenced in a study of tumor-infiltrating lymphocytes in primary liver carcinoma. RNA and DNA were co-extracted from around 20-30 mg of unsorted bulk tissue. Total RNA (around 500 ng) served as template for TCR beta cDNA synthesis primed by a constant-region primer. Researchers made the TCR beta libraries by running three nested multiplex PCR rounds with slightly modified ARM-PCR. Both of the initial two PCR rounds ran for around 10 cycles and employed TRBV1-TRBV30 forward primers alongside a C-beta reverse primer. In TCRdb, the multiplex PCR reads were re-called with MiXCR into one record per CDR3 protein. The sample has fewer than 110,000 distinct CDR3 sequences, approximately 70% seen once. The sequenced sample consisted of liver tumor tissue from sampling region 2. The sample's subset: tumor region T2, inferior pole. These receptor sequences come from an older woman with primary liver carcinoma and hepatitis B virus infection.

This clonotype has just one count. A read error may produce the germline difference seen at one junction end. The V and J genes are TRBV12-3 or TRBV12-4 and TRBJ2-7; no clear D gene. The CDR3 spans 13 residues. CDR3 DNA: TGTGTCAGCAGTAGGAGACAAGCCTACGAGCAGTACTTC. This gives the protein CVSSRRQAYEQYF.

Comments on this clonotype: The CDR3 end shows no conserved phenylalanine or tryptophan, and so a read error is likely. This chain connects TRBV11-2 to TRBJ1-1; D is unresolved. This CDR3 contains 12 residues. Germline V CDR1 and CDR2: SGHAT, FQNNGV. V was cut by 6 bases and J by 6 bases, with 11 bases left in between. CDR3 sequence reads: CASRSKHAEAFL. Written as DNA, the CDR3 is TGTGCCAGCAGATCTAAACATGCTGAAGCTTTCCTT.

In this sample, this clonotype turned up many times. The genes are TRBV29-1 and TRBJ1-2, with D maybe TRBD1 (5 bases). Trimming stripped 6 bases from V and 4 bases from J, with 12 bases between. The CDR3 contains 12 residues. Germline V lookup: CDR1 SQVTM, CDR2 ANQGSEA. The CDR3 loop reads CSVGAGGYGYTF. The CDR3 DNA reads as TGCAGCGTCGGGGCGGGGGGCTATGGCTACACCTTC.

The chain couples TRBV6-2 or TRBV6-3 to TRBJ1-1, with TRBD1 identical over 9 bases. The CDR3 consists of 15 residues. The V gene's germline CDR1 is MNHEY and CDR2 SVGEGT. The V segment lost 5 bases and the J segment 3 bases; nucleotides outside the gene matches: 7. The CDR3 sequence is CASSDGQGSYTEAFF. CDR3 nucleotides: TGTGCCAGCAGTGACGGACAGGGGTCGTACACTGAAGCTTTCTTT.

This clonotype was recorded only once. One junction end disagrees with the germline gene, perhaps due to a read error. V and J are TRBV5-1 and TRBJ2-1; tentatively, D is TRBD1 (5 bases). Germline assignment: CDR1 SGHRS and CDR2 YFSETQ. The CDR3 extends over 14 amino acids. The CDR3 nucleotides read TGCGCCAGCAGCTTGGATGCCCTGGACAATGAGCAATTCTTC. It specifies CASSLDALDNEQFF.

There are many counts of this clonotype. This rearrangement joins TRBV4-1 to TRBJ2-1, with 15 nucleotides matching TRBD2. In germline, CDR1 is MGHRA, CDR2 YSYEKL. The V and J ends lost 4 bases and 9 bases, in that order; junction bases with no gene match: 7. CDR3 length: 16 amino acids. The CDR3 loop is CASSRTSGRAGGEQFF. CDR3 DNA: TGCGCCAGCAGCCGGACTAGCGGGAGGGCCGGGGGTGAGCAGTTCTTC.

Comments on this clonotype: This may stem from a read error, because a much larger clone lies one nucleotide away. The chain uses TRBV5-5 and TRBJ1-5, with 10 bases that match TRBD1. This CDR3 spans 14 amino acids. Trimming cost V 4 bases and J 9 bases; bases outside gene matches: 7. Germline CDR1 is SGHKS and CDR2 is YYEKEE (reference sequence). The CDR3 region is CASSPGTGESPQHF. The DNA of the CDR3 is TGTGCCAGCAGCCCCGGGACAGGGGAGTCGCCCCAGCATTTT.

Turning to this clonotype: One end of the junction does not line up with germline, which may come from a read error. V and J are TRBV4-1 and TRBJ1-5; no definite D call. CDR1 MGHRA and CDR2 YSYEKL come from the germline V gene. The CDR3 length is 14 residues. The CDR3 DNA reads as TGCGCCAACAGCATAACCCCGATGGGTCAGTCCCAGCATTTT. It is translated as CANSITPMGQSQHF.

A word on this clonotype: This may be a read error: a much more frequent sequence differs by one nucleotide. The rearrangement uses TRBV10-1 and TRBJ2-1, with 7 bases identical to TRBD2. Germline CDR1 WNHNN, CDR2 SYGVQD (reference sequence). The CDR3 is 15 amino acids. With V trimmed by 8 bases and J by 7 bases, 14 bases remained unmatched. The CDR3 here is CASLKTASGVNEQFF. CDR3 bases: TGCGCCAGCTTAAAAACAGCTAGCGGAGTTAATGAGCAGTTCTTC.

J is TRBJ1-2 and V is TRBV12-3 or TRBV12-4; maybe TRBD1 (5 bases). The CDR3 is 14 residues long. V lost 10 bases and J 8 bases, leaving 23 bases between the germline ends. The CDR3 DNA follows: TGTGCCAACAGACCTCCCCGGACATGGCTCGGCTACACCTTC. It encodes CANRPPRTWLGYTF.

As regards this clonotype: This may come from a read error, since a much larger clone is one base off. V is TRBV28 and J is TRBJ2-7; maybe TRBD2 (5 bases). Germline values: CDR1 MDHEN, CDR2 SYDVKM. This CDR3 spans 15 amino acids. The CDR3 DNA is TGTGCCAGCACAGAGGGTATAACCCTCTCCTACGCGCAGTACTTC. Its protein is CASTEGITLSYAQYF. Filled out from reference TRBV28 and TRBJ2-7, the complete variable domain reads DVKVTQSSRYLVKRTGEKVFLECVQDMDHENMFWYRQDPGLGLRLIYFSYDVKMKEKGDIPEGYSVSREKKERFSLILESASTNQTSMYLCASTEGITLSYAQYFGPGTRLTVT.

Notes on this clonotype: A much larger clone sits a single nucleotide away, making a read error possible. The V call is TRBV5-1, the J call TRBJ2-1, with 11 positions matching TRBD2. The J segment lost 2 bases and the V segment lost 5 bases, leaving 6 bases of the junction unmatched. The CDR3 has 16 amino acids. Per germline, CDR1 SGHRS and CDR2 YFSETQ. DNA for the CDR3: TGCGCCAGCAGTTACGTACTAGCGGGAGCCTACAATGAGCAGTTCTTC. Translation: CASSYVLAGAYNEQFF.

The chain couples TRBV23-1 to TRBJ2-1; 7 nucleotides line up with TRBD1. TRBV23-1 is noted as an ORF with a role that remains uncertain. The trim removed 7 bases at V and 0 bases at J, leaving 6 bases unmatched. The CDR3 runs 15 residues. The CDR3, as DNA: TGCGCCAGCATACAGGGGTGGAGCTCCTACAATGAGCAGTTCTTC. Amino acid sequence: CASIQGWSSYNEQFF.

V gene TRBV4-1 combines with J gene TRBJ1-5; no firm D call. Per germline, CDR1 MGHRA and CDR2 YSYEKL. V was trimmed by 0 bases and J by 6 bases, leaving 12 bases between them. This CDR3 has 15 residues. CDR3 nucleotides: TGCGCCAGCAGCCAAGAAAAAAAGGGCAGTCAGCCCCAGCATTTT. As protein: CASSQEKKGSQPQHF.

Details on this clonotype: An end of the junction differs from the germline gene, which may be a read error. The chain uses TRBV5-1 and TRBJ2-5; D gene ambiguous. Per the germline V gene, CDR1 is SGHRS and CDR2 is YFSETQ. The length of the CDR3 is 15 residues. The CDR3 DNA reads TGCGCCAGCAGCTTGGAAGGCAGTCATCAAGAGACCCGGTACTTC. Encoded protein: CASSLEGSHQETRYF.

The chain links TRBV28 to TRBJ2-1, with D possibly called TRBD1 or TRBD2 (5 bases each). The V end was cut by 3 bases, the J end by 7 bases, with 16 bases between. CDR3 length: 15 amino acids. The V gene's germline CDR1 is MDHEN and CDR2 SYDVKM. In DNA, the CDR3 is TGTGCCAGCAGTTTCAGCCGGGGAGCAGGGAATGAGCAGTTCTTC. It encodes CASSFSRGAGNEQFF.

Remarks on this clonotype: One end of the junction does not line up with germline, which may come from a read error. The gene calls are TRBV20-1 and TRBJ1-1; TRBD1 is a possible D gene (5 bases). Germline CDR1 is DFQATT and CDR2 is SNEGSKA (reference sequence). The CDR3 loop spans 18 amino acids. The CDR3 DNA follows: TGCAGTGCTGGAGACCACACGACAGACGCTGGTAACTGGGGGGAAGCTTTCTTT. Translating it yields CSAGDHTTDAGNWGEAFF.

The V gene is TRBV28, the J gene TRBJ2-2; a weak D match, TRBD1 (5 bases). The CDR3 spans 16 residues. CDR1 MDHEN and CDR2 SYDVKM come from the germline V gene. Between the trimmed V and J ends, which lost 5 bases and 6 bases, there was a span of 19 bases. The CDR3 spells CASSPGHGRMAGELFF. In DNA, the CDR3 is TGTGCCAGCAGTCCTGGACATGGGCGGATGGCCGGGGAGCTGTTTTTT.

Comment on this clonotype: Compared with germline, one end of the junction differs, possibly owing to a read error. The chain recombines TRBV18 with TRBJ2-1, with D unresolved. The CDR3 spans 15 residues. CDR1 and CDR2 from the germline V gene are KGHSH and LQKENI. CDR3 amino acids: CASSQTIGSYNVQFF. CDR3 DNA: TGTGCCAGCTCACAGACAATCGGGTCCTACAATGTGCAGTTCTTC.

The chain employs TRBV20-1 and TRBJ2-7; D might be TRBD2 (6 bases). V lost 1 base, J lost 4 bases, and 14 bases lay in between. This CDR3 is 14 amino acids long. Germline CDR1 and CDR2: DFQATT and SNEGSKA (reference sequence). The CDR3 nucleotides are TGCAGTGCTAGAGTACCCGGGAGCGGGTACGAGCAGTACTTC. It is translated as CSARVPGSGYEQYF.

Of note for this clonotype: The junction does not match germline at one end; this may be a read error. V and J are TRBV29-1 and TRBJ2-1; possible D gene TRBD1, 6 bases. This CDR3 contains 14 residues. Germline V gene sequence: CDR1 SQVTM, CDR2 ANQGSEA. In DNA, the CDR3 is TGCAGTGTTGCGCCCAGGGGAACCTACAATGAGCAGTCCTTC. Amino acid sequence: CSVAPRGTYNEQSF.

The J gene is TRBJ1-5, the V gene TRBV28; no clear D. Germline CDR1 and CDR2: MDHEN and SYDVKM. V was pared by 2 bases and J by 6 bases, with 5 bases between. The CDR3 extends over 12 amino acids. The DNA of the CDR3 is TGTGCCAGCAGTTTAATTTCTCAGCCCCAGCATTTT. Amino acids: CASSLISQPQHF.